A selection of T cell receptor beta chains follows, all from one sample in a study of cytomegalovirus exposure and HLA in healthy donors. This table comes from immunoSEQ multiplex PCR, and its TCRdb copy is limited to in-frame clones, with some not included. The repertoire includes about 130,000 clones, approximately 94% of them detected once, and 1.7% sits in the top ten. Source material: PBMCs. The receptors stem from a man younger than 35 in good health and CMV-seronegative. Each CDR3 is given with its conserved first and last residue. Fields, in order: clone size, V gene, J gene, CDR3 length, D gene, CDR3 protein, CDR3 DNA. The D gene is left open where the match is weak. A clone size is listed for some rows: how often the clone was seen (once, few, many), or a class if it is expanded.

clone size: few; V gene: TRBV7-2; J gene: TRBJ1-2; CDR3 length: 14; D gene: -; CDR3 protein: CASSLQGTGNGYTF; CDR3 DNA: TGTGCCAGCAGCCTCCAGGGAACAGGGAATGGCTACACCTTC
clone size: -; V gene: TRBV5-6; J gene: TRBJ1-1; CDR3 length: 14; D gene: TRBD1; CDR3 protein: CASSRQGRNTEAFF; CDR3 DNA: TGTGCCAGCAGCCGACAGGGGCGGAACACTGAAGCTTTCTTT
clone size: -; V gene: TRBV10-3; J gene: TRBJ1-1; CDR3 length: 12; D gene: TRBD1; CDR3 protein: CAIRAGGTEAFF; CDR3 DNA: TGTGCCATCAGGGCAGGGGGCACTGAAGCTTTCTTT
clone size: -; V gene: TRBV2; J gene: TRBJ1-1; CDR3 length: 13; D gene: -; CDR3 protein: CARDRLLTTEAFF; CDR3 DNA: TGTGCCAGAGACAGGCTACTAACAACTGAAGCTTTCTTT
clone size: -; V gene: TRBV11-3; J gene: TRBJ2-1; CDR3 length: 13; D gene: TRBD1; CDR3 protein: CASSKTTGDEQFF; CDR3 DNA: TGTGCCAGCAGCAAGACGACAGGGGATGAGCAGTTCTTC
clone size: -; V gene: TRBV5-1; J gene: TRBJ2-3; CDR3 length: 15; D gene: -; CDR3 protein: CASSLGVRGTDTQYF; CDR3 DNA: TGCGCCAGCAGCTTGGGGGTACGGGGGACAGATACGCAGTATTTT
clone size: -; V gene: TRBV20-1; J gene: TRBJ1-4; CDR3 length: 11; D gene: -; CDR3 protein: CSAPSNEKLFF; CDR3 DNA: TGCAGTGCCCCTTCCAATGAAAAACTGTTTTTT
clone size: -; V gene: TRBV5-6; J gene: TRBJ1-5; CDR3 length: 13; D gene: -; CDR3 protein: CASSATGNQPQHF; CDR3 DNA: TGTGCCAGCAGCGCCACAGGGAATCAGCCCCAGCATTTT
clone size: -; V gene: TRBV25-1; J gene: TRBJ2-3; CDR3 length: 16; D gene: TRBD2; CDR3 protein: CASSYGLAGSTDTQYF; CDR3 DNA: TGTGCCAGCAGTTACGGACTAGCGGGTAGCACAGATACGCAGTATTTT
clone size: -; V gene: TRBV9; J gene: TRBJ2-5; CDR3 length: 15; D gene: TRBD2; CDR3 protein: CASSVASVAGETQYF; CDR3 DNA: TGTGCCAGCAGCGTAGCAAGCGTAGCGGGAGAGACCCAGTACTTC
clone size: -; V gene: TRBV7-9; J gene: TRBJ2-7; CDR3 length: 17; D gene: TRBD1; CDR3 protein: CASSLVGSGQGEYEQYF; CDR3 DNA: TGTGCCAGCAGCTTAGTTGGGTCGGGACAGGGGGAATACGAGCAGTACTTC
clone size: few; V gene: TRBV7-3; J gene: TRBJ1-1; CDR3 length: 15; D gene: -; CDR3 protein: CASSSGATANTEAFF; CDR3 DNA: TGTGCCAGCAGCTCAGGGGCGACAGCCAACACTGAAGCTTTCTTT
clone size: -; V gene: TRBV4-2; J gene: TRBJ1-1; CDR3 length: 14; D gene: -; CDR3 protein: CASSQVAAGSEAFF; CDR3 DNA: TGTGCCAGCAGCCAAGTTGCAGCCGGGTCGGAAGCTTTCTTT
clone size: -; V gene: TRBV9; J gene: TRBJ1-1; CDR3 length: 16; D gene: -; CDR3 protein: CASSVVAGADSTEAFF; CDR3 DNA: TGTGCCAGCAGCGTAGTGGCAGGGGCCGATTCAACTGAAGCTTTCTTT
clone size: -; V gene: TRBV5-4; J gene: TRBJ2-3; CDR3 length: 15; D gene: TRBD1; CDR3 protein: CASSAGTGVRDTQYF; CDR3 DNA: TGTGCCAGCAGCGCCGGGACAGGGGTAAGAGATACGCAGTATTTT
clone size: -; V gene: TRBV27; J gene: TRBJ2-1; CDR3 length: 13; D gene: -; CDR3 protein: CASNGGSYNEQFF; CDR3 DNA: TGTGCCAGCAACGGGGGAAGCTACAATGAGCAGTTCTTC
clone size: -; V gene: TRBV28; J gene: TRBJ2-7; CDR3 length: 16; D gene: -; CDR3 protein: CASSSMDSPTSYEQYF; CDR3 DNA: TGTGCCAGCAGTTCTATGGACAGCCCGACCTCCTACGAGCAGTACTTC
clone size: -; V gene: TRBV5-5; J gene: TRBJ1-1; CDR3 length: 15; D gene: -; CDR3 protein: CASSLLAGERTEAFF; CDR3 DNA: TGTGCCAGCAGCTTGTTGGCAGGGGAGAGAACTGAAGCTTTCTTT
clone size: -; V gene: TRBV4-1; J gene: TRBJ2-7; CDR3 length: 16; D gene: -; CDR3 protein: CASSQEDFADSYEQYF; CDR3 DNA: TGCGCCAGCAGCCAAGAGGACTTCGCCGACTCCTACGAGCAGTACTTC
clone size: once; V gene: TRBV4-3; J gene: TRBJ2-3; CDR3 length: 17; D gene: TRBD2; CDR3 protein: CASSRDRTSGRAEKQYF; CDR3 DNA: TGCGCCAGCAGCCGAGACCGGACTAGCGGGAGGGCCGAGAAGCAGTATTTT
clone size: once; V gene: TRBV5-1; J gene: TRBJ2-3; CDR3 length: 15; D gene: TRBD1; CDR3 protein: CASSLDRGTTDTQYF; CDR3 DNA: TGCGCCAGCAGCTTGGACAGGGGGACCACAGATACGCAGTATTTT
clone size: -; V gene: TRBV6-5; J gene: TRBJ1-3; CDR3 length: 16; D gene: TRBD1; CDR3 protein: CASSYSRQGSGNTIYF; CDR3 DNA: TGTGCCAGCAGTTACTCCCGACAGGGCTCTGGAAACACCATATATTTT
clone size: -; V gene: TRBV27; J gene: TRBJ2-1; CDR3 length: 15; D gene: -; CDR3 protein: CASKLAVGSYNEQFF; CDR3 DNA: TGTGCCAGCAAATTAGCCGTGGGCTCCTACAATGAGCAGTTCTTC
clone size: -; V gene: TRBV6-5; J gene: TRBJ2-7; CDR3 length: 13; D gene: -; CDR3 protein: CASSYSDSYEQYF; CDR3 DNA: TGTGCCAGCAGTTACTCGGACAGCTACGAGCAGTACTTC
clone size: -; V gene: TRBV5-4; J gene: TRBJ1-2; CDR3 length: 15; D gene: -; CDR3 protein: CASSSPGERRYGYTF; CDR3 DNA: TGTGCCAGCAGCTCCCCGGGGGAACGACGCTATGGCTACACCTTC
clone size: -; V gene: TRBV9; J gene: TRBJ1-1; CDR3 length: 13; D gene: -; CDR3 protein: CASSVAPNTEAFF; CDR3 DNA: TGTGCCAGCAGCGTAGCTCCGAACACTGAAGCTTTCTTT